This TCR beta chain was sequenced for a study of blood T cell repertoires in COVID-19. Looking at the study overall: The United States, Italy and Spain were the sources of the acute and convalescent COVID-19 samples.

The V gene's germline CDR1 is MNHNS and CDR2 SASEGT. The CDR3 is made up of 12 amino acids. The junction had 2 bases not matched to a gene; V was cut back by 1 base and J by 9 bases. Per the original data handling: Reference gene primer amplification yielded estimated nucleated cell counts. Method: immunoSEQ multiplex PCR; TCRdb's copy keeps in-frame clones and lacks some. V and J calls and clone size are as listed in that table; D and trimming were resolved from the DNA. The sample lists 65,000 to 70,000 clones, approximately 91% seen once, with 10% to 15% in the top ten. The chain recombines TRBV6-1 with TRBJ1-2; 7 nucleotides line up with TRBD1. The sample was peripheral blood. The TCR was taken from a human donor with active COVID-19. The donor label of this sample is uncertain. The CDR3 DNA follows: TGTGCCAGCAGTGAAGACAGGGGAAGCTACACCTTC. Residues: CASSEDRGSYTF.